This is a list of T cell receptor beta chains from one sample in a study of cytomegalovirus exposure and HLA in healthy donors. Profiling relied on immunoSEQ multiplex PCR, and the TCRdb table lists in-frame clones only, not all of them. The table lists approximately 160,000 clones, 68% of them singletons. Source material: PBMCs. Receptor source: a man in his forties or fifties in good health and CMV-seronegative. CDR3s include the opening cysteine and the closing phenylalanine or tryptophan. The order of the fields is clone size, V gene, J gene, D gene, CDR3 protein, CDR3 DNA. D genes are given only for firm matches. Not every row has a clone size; where given, it reads once, few, many or a size class.

-	TRBV6-1	TRBJ1-3	-	CASSERGVSGNTIYF	TGTGCCAGCAGTGAACGGGGGGTCTCTGGAAACACCATATATTTT
-	TRBV10-3	TRBJ2-2	TRBD1	CAISAGTGVTGELFF	TGTGCCATCAGTGCCGGGACAGGGGTCACCGGGGAGCTGTTTTTT
-	TRBV5-4	TRBJ1-4	-	CASSLTLGVDEKLFF	TGTGCCAGCAGCTTGACGCTCGGGGTTGATGAAAAACTGTTTTTT
-	TRBV10-3	TRBJ1-6	-	CAISPTTGLGGNSPLHF	TGTGCCATCAGTCCGACAACAGGGTTGGGGGGGAATTCACCCCTCCACTTT
-	TRBV19	TRBJ1-2	-	CASSPSGYGYTF	TGTGCCAGTAGTCCCTCAGGATATGGCTACACCTTC
-	TRBV28	TRBJ2-7	TRBD1	CASSLGTGLNEQYF	TGTGCCAGCAGTTTAGGGACAGGGTTGAACGAGCAGTACTTC
few	TRBV5-8	TRBJ1-6	-	CASSLSPGVTPLHF	TGTGCCAGCAGCTTGAGTCCCGGGGTGACACCCCTCCACTTT
few	TRBV11-2	TRBJ2-5	TRBD1	CASSPQGYETQYF	TGTGCCAGCAGCCCACAGGGGTACGAGACCCAGTACTTC
few	TRBV4-2	TRBJ1-3	-	CASSQAQGYSGNTIYF	TGTGCCAGCAGCCAAGCTCAGGGATACTCTGGAAACACCATATATTTT
-	TRBV18	TRBJ1-5	-	CASSQFDPAGNQPQHF	TGTGCCAGCTCACAATTCGACCCGGCGGGCAATCAGCCCCAGCATTTT
once	TRBV7-9	TRBJ2-3	TRBD2	CASSWRGVTDTQYF	TGTGCCAGCAGCTGGCGGGGGGTCACAGATACGCAGTATTTT
-	TRBV9	TRBJ2-2	-	CASSVEGGGNTGELFF	TGTGCCAGCAGCGTCGAAGGGGGGGGGAACACCGGGGAGCTGTTTTTT
-	TRBV6-5	TRBJ2-7	TRBD1	CASRGQGRTYEQYF	TGTGCCAGCAGAGGACAGGGAAGAACCTACGAGCAGTACTTC
-	TRBV15	TRBJ1-2	TRBD1	CATSRASGTDYLYGYTF	TGTGCCACCAGCAGAGCCTCCGGGACAGACTATCTCTATGGCTACACCTTC
few	TRBV28	TRBJ1-1	TRBD1	CASSSGTGQGSEAFF	TGTGCCAGCAGTTCGGGTACCGGACAGGGCTCTGAAGCTTTCTTT
once	TRBV5-4	TRBJ2-5	-	CAVGAGLETQYF	TGTGCCGTAGGCGCAGGGCTAGAGACCCAGTACTTC
-	TRBV6-1	TRBJ1-1	-	CASSAQASGTEAFF	TGTGCCAGCAGTGCACAGGCCTCGGGCACTGAAGCTTTCTTT
-	TRBV4-1	TRBJ1-1	TRBD1	CASSQEGAGQGPNTEAFF	TGCGCCAGCAGCCAAGAGGGAGCGGGACAGGGTCCCAACACTGAAGCTTTCTTT
-	TRBV2	TRBJ1-6	TRBD1	CASSRDSNNSPLHF	TGTGCCAGCAGCCGGGACAGCAATAATTCACCCCTCCACTTT
-	TRBV6-1	TRBJ1-5	-	CASTSGYSNQPQHF	TGTGCCAGCACGTCAGGGTACAGCAATCAGCCCCAGCATTTT
-	TRBV5-1	TRBJ2-5	TRBD1	CASKLDRGRETQYF	TGCGCCAGCAAACTTGACAGGGGGCGGGAGACCCAGTACTTC
-	TRBV5-4	TRBJ1-1	TRBD1	CASSQRQGADTEAFF	TGTGCCAGCAGCCAGAGACAGGGGGCCGACACTGAAGCTTTCTTT
-	TRBV11-2	TRBJ2-7	-	CASSLESLVEQYF	TGTGCCAGCAGCTTAGAGAGTCTGGTCGAGCAGTACTTC